This T cell receptor (beta chain) emerged from a study of cytomegalovirus exposure and HLA in healthy donors. Study-wide points: V- and J-gene trimming of TCR beta was linked (in a later analysis) to a missense DCLRE1C variant.

In the PCR, 60 Vbeta and 13 Jbeta primers were used. TCRdb's table, derived via immunoSEQ multiplex PCR, lists solely in-frame clones and lacks some. The sample lists around 120,000 clones, roughly 80% occurring once. V was shortened by 2 bases and J by 11 bases, with 13 bases between the two germline ends. Germline V lookup: CDR1 MNHNS, CDR2 SASEGT. The CDR3 covers 13 residues. This clone was seen more than once but under ten times. Its target is unknown. The clonotype comes from a female donor in good health and CMV-seropositive. This chain links TRBV6-1 with TRBJ2-1; possibly TRBD1 for D (5 bases). Sequencing was performed on PBMCs. The CDR3 region is CASSESRVGQQFF. The CDR3 region has the DNA TGTGCCAGCAGTGAATCTCGGGTGGGGCAGCAGTTCTTC.